This record concerns one T cell receptor beta chain sequence. This sample stems from a study of blood T cell repertoires in COVID-19. Per the authors' pipeline: Scientists estimated how many nucleated cells there were by amplifying reference gene primers. Clones were read by immunoSEQ multiplex PCR, and TCRdb kept only the in-frame ones, dropping some. V, J and clone size were drawn from that table, and D and trimming were deduced from the DNA. Here the sample spans 65,000 to 95,000 clones, 70% to 85% being singletons. The TCR sequence derives from a man aged 45-60 years with active or convalescent COVID-19. Sequenced: peripheral blood.

CDR3 residues: CATSGETGTETQYF. The DNA of the CDR3 is TGTGCCACCAGTGGGGAGACAGGGACGGAGACCCAGTACTTC. This chain links TRBV24-1 with TRBJ2-5, with 7 bases matching TRBD1. Germline V CDR1 and CDR2: KGHDR, SFDVKD. The CDR3 totals 14 residues. Trimming cost V 5 bases and J 5 bases; bases outside gene matches: 7.